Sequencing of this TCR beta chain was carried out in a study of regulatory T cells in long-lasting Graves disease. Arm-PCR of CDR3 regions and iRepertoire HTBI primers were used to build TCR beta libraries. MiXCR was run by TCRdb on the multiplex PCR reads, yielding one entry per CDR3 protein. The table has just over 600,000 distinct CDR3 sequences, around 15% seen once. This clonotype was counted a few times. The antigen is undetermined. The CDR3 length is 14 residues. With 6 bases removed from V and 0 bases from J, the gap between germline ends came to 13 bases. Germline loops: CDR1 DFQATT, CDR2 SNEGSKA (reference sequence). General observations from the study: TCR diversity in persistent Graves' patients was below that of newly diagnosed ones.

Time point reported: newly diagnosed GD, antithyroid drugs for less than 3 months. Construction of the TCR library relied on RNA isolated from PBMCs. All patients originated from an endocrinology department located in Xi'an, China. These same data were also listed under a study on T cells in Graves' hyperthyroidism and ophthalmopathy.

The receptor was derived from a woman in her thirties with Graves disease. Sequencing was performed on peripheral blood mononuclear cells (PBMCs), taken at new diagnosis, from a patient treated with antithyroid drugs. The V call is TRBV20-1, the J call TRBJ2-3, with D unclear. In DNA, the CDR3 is TGCAGTGCGCCGTTGGGCTCCAGCACAGATACGCAGTATTTT. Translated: CSAPLGSSTDTQYF.